Listed here are 26 T cell receptor beta chains from one sample, sequenced in a study of blood T cell repertoires in COVID-19. Produced via immunoSEQ multiplex PCR; TCRdb's table is partial and in-frame only. The data contain under 250,000 clones, 75% to 90% of them singletons. The sample was PBMCs or T cells enriched from blood (not recorded which). These receptor sequences come from a woman aged 18-35 years in a cohort exposed to, infected with or recovered from COVID-19 (not recorded which).

This rearrangement joins TRBV5-1 to TRBJ2-7, with 8 bases matching TRBD2. This CDR3 is 14 amino acids long. Germline assignment: CDR1 SGHRS and CDR2 YFSETQ. With 0 bases clipped from V and 7 bases from J, the junction kept 6 bases outside the gene matches. The CDR3 DNA is TGCGCCAGCAGCTTGGCCGGGGGGGCACGGGAGCAGTACTTC. Translating it yields CASSLAGGAREQYF.

V is TRBV18 and J is TRBJ1-1; the D gene is possibly TRBD1 (6 bases). CDR1 is KGHSH and CDR2 is LQKENI in the germline V gene. This CDR3 spans 13 amino acids. The ends were cut back, 5 bases at V and 2 bases at J, with 9 bases in the middle. Here the CDR3 reads CASSKQGNTEAFF. The CDR3 coding sequence is TGTGCCAGCTCAAAACAGGGAAACACTGAAGCTTTCTTT.

The rearrangement uses TRBV11-2 and TRBJ1-1, with 8 bases lining up with TRBD1. Germline CDR1 reads SGHAT; CDR2 reads FQNNGV. V gave up 4 bases and J gave up 8 bases; unmatched junction bases: 6. This CDR3 is built from 13 residues. This CDR3 is CASSSDRGGEAFF. The CDR3, as DNA: TGTGCCAGCAGCTCTGACAGGGGAGGAGAAGCTTTCTTT.

The gene calls are TRBV27 and TRBJ2-2, with 11 bases lining up with TRBD1. Germline values: CDR1 MNHEY, CDR2 SMNVEV (reference sequence). The CDR3 length is 16 residues. V was clipped by 6 bases and J by 5 bases; unmatched bases: 8. The CDR3 DNA follows: TGTGCCAGCAGACTGGACGGGACAGGGGGGACCGGGGAGCTGTTTTTT. Protein product: CASRLDGTGGTGELFF.

The chain's CDR3 is CASSLASLDRGLFTEAFF. The CDR3 nucleotides are TGTGCCAGCAGCTTGGCAAGCTTGGACAGGGGGTTGTTCACTGAAGCTTTCTTT. V gene TRBV5-6 combines with J gene TRBJ1-1, with TRBD1 matching 10 bases. Germline V gene sequence: CDR1 SGHDT, CDR2 YYEEEE. The V gene end was trimmed by 0 bases and the J gene end by 4 bases; junction bases not matched to a gene: 12. The CDR3 extends over 18 amino acids.

The chain couples TRBV2 to TRBJ1-5; D is uncertain. Trimming pared 1 base from V and 5 bases from J, leaving 6 bases between. CDR1 and CDR2 from the germline V gene are SNHLY and FYNNEI. The CDR3 runs to 13 residues. Here the CDR3 DNA reads TGTGCCAGCAGTGAAGAGAGGGATCAGCCCCAGCATTTT. Protein sequence: CASSEERDQPQHF.

CDR3 sequence reads: CASRDPAGITEAFF. The CDR3 nucleotides read TGCGCCAGCAGAGACCCGGCAGGGATCACTGAAGCTTTCTTT. V is TRBV5-1 and J is TRBJ1-1; D might be TRBD1 (5 bases). This CDR3 region has 14 residues. Trimming took off 5 bases at V and 4 bases at J, with 15 bases between the two ends. Germline V gene sequence: CDR1 SGHRS, CDR2 YFSETQ.

V and J are TRBV7-9 and TRBJ2-1; a possible D gene is TRBD2 (5 bases). This CDR3 contains 15 residues. Trimming removed 2 bases at V and 8 bases at J, with 16 bases between. Germline CDR1 is SEHNR and CDR2 is FQNEAQ (reference sequence). Written as DNA, the CDR3 is TGTGCCAGCAGCTTATCGGGGAGCCAGGAAGATGAGCAGTTCTTC. This translates into CASSLSGSQEDEQFF. Looking up the rest from reference TRBV7-9 and TRBJ2-1 gives the full variable domain: DTGVSQNPRHKITKRGQNVTFRCDPISEHNRLYWYRQTLGQGPEFLTYFQNEAQLEKSRLLSDRFSAERPKGSFSTLEIQRTEQGDSAMYLCASSLSGSQEDEQFFGPGTRLTVL.

V and J are TRBV7-2 and TRBJ2-2; 8 positions agree with TRBD2. The V gene end was trimmed by 1 base and the J gene end by 6 bases; junction bases not matched to a gene: 7. This CDR3 spans 16 amino acids. Looked up from germline, CDR1 is SGHTA and CDR2 is FQGNSA. This chain's CDR3 is CASSLDRGGSSGELFF. For the CDR3, the DNA is TGTGCCAGCAGCTTAGACCGGGGGGGGTCATCCGGGGAGCTGTTTTTT.

The chain has TRBV19 and TRBJ1-6; no firm D call. CDR1 and CDR2 from the germline V gene are LNHDA and SQIVND (reference sequence). With 5 bases removed from V and 1 base from J, the gap between germline ends came to 9 bases. The CDR3 consists of 15 residues. CDR3 sequence reads: CASSPPGSYNSPLHF. The CDR3, as DNA: TGTGCCAGTAGTCCCCCGGGATCCTATAATTCACCCCTCCACTTT.

This clone was seen a handful of times. This chain connects TRBV6-5 to TRBJ1-1; D is possibly TRBD1 (5 bases). This CDR3 has 15 residues. V lost 4 bases to trimming and J lost 0 bases, with 12 bases between them. Germline CDR1 MNHEY, CDR2 SVGAGI. The CDR3 DNA follows: TGTGCCAGCAGTTGGAGTTCAGGGATGAACACTGAAGCTTTCTTT. It specifies CASSWSSGMNTEAFF.

This chain connects TRBV30 to TRBJ2-5; possible D gene TRBD2, 6 bases. Germline CDR1 and CDR2: GTSNPN and SVGIG (reference sequence). V lost 1 base and J 7 bases, leaving 16 bases between the germline ends. This CDR3 spans 14 amino acids. CDR3 bases: TGTGCCTGGAGTGCCGGACTAACAGAAGGGACCCAGTACTTC. Translation: CAWSAGLTEGTQYF.

This clone came up once. The rearrangement uses TRBV6-5 and TRBJ1-5, with TRBD1 matching over 7 bases. J was trimmed by 3 bases and V by 10 bases; bases with no gene match: 9. The CDR3 is 14 amino acids. Per germline, CDR1 MNHEY and CDR2 SVGAGI. CDR3 in amino acids: CATIQGQINQPQHF. The CDR3 DNA is TGTGCCACCATCCAGGGACAGATCAATCAGCCCCAGCATTTT.

Only a few counts were recorded for this clone. The chain joins TRBV18 to TRBJ1-1, with TRBD1 as a possible D gene (5 bases). Trimming took 0 bases from V and 5 from J, leaving 7 bases between them. The CDR3 loop spans 13 amino acids. Germline V gene sequence: CDR1 KGHSH, CDR2 LQKENI. Here the CDR3 DNA reads TGTGCCAGCTCACCACCACAGGAGACTGAAGCTTTCTTT. Amino acid sequence: CASSPPQETEAFF.

J is TRBJ2-7 and V is TRBV30; 9 positions match TRBD1. The CDR3 has 15 residues. Per germline, CDR1 GTSNPN and CDR2 SVGIG (reference sequence). J lost 6 bases, V lost 1 base, and 10 bases had no gene match. CDR3 in amino acids: CAWSGDRVSLSEQYF. In nucleotides, the CDR3 is TGTGCCTGGAGTGGGGACAGGGTGTCGCTAAGCGAGCAGTACTTC.

The chain joins TRBV21-1 to TRBJ1-4; the DNA was not compared with TRBD1, the D call given in the table. TRBV21-1 is assigned pseudogene status. The length of the CDR3 is 14 residues. In DNA form, the CDR3 reads TGTGCCAGCAGTAAAGCTGACAGGGTAGAAAAACTGTTTTTT. It specifies CASSKADRVEKLFF.

The V call is TRBV5-6, the J call TRBJ2-1; unclear D gene. CDR3 length: 12 amino acids. Germline V gene sequence: CDR1 SGHDT, CDR2 YYEEEE. V gave up 0 bases and J gave up 9 bases, with 7 bases separating them. CDR3 in amino acids: CASSLEAVEQFF. The CDR3 region has the DNA TGTGCCAGCAGCTTGGAGGCGGTTGAGCAGTTCTTC.

Written as DNA, the CDR3 is TGTGCCAGCACGTGGGGGCAGGGTTACAATGAGCAGTTCTTC. Protein sequence: CASTWGQGYNEQFF. This chain connects TRBV28 to TRBJ2-1, with a tentative D call TRBD1 (6 bases). Trimming stripped 7 bases from V and 4 bases from J, with 14 bases between. This CDR3 has 14 amino acids. From germline, CDR1 is MDHEN and CDR2 SYDVKM. Filled out from reference TRBV28 and TRBJ2-1, the complete variable domain reads DVKVTQSSRYLVKRTGEKVFLECVQDMDHENMFWYRQDPGLGLRLIYFSYDVKMKEKGDIPEGYSVSREKKERFSLILESASTNQTSMYLCASTWGQGYNEQFFGPGTRLTVL.

The chain uses TRBV7-3 and TRBJ2-2; TRBD1 is a possible D gene (6 bases). V dropped 6 bases and J dropped 0 bases, with 8 bases sitting between them. Per germline, CDR1 SGHTA and CDR2 FQGTGA. The CDR3 is 14 residues long. The CDR3 sequence is CASRYRANTGELFF. The CDR3 DNA reads TGTGCCAGCAGGTACAGGGCGAACACCGGGGAGCTGTTTTTT.

The chain couples TRBV19 to TRBJ1-3; D is possibly TRBD1 (5 bases). CDR1 and CDR2 from the germline V gene are LNHDA and SQIVND (reference sequence). CDR3 length: 14 residues. The V end lost 9 bases, the J end lost 2 bases, and 14 bases lay between the germline ends. CDR3 bases: TGTGCCAGCGCTCCAGGGAGGCCTGGAAACACCATATATTTT. Translating it yields CASAPGRPGNTIYF.

This chain connects TRBV6-5 to TRBJ1-2; D is uncertain. Trimming pared 2 bases from V and 2 bases from J, leaving 6 bases between. The CDR3 covers 13 residues. Per germline, CDR1 MNHEY and CDR2 SVGAGI. The CDR3, as DNA: TGTGCCAGCAGTTACACGGGGAACTATGGCTACACCTTC. This translates into CASSYTGNYGYTF.

The chain couples TRBV5-1 to TRBJ1-1; the D gene is possibly TRBD1 (5 bases). V was pared by 3 bases and J by 4 bases, with 16 bases between. Per the germline V gene, CDR1 is SGHRS and CDR2 is YFSETQ. CDR3 size: 15 residues. The CDR3 bases are TGCGCCAGCAGCTCGGATGCCAGGGAAAGCACTGAAGCTTTCTTT. Encoded protein: CASSSDARESTEAFF.

The chain carries TRBV4-1 and TRBJ2-3; TRBD2 agrees at 7 bases. The trim removed 3 bases at V and 8 bases at J, leaving 2 bases unmatched. The CDR3 spans 12 residues. The germline CDR1 and CDR2 sequences are MGHRA and YSYEKL. The CDR3 region has the DNA TGCGCCAGCAGCCAGGGGGGGGTTACGCAGTATTTT. This translates into CASSQGGVTQYF.

This chain uses TRBV2 with TRBJ2-3; 14 bases line up with TRBD2. Germline-derived CDR1 and CDR2 are SNHLY and FYNNEI. Unmatched junction bases numbered 4, after V lost 5 bases and J lost 3 bases. The CDR3 spans 16 residues. CDR3 amino acids: CASSPTSGGVTDTQYF. As DNA, the CDR3 is TGTGCCAGCAGTCCGACTAGCGGGGGGGTAACAGATACGCAGTATTTT.

The chain combines TRBV28 with TRBJ1-1; D unresolved. The CDR3 length is 17 residues. The V and J ends lost 6 bases and 7 bases respectively, with 27 bases between them. Germline values: CDR1 MDHEN, CDR2 SYDVKM. The CDR3 DNA sequence: TGTGCCAGCAGCCCCGGCGGCATTACCTTTTCCGGGAGTGAAGCTTTCTTT. The encoded protein is CASSPGGITFSGSEAFF.

The genes are TRBV6-5 and TRBJ2-5; a possible D gene is TRBD2 (7 bases). Trimming shortened V by 9 bases and J by 3 bases, and 17 bases separated the two germline ends. Germline-derived CDR1 and CDR2 are MNHEY and SVGAGI. The CDR3 is made up of 14 amino acids. CDR3 amino acids: CARTKGGAEETQYF. DNA for the CDR3: TGTGCCAGAACAAAGGGGGGGGCGGAAGAGACCCAGTACTTC.